This TCR beta chain was sequenced during a study of graft-versus-host responses after intestinal transplantation. On the study more broadly: Recipients were all induced with anti-thymocyte globulin, then given tacrolimus and steroids for around three years. General study results and limits: Those patients showing graft-donor T cell macrochimerism displayed high graft-versus-host to host-versus-graft clonal ratios in allografts. Declines in HvG clones occurring early post-transplant were associated with peak circulating GvH clone levels.

The study took post-transplant bone marrow from the posterior iliac crest or another site. This CDR3 has 15 amino acids. Germline assignment: CDR1 SGHRS and CDR2 YFSETQ. This clone has just one count. Its target is not known. One junction end does not reproduce the germline sequence, and a read error may be involved. Measured with immunoSEQ multiplex PCR; TCRdb has only the in-frame clones, and not every one. The sample holds 15,000 to 20,000 clones, more than 75% seen once. The receptor was derived from a human patient who received an intestinal transplant, so some T cells may come from the graft donor. This chain uses TRBV5-1 with TRBJ2-7; 7 bases line up with TRBD1. Sequenced here: bone marrow, sampled approximately 120 days after intestinal transplantation. CDR3 in DNA: TGCGCCAGCAGCTGGGAAACAGGGGCGGGTGGCGAGCAGCACTTC. It is translated as CASSWETGAGGEQHF.